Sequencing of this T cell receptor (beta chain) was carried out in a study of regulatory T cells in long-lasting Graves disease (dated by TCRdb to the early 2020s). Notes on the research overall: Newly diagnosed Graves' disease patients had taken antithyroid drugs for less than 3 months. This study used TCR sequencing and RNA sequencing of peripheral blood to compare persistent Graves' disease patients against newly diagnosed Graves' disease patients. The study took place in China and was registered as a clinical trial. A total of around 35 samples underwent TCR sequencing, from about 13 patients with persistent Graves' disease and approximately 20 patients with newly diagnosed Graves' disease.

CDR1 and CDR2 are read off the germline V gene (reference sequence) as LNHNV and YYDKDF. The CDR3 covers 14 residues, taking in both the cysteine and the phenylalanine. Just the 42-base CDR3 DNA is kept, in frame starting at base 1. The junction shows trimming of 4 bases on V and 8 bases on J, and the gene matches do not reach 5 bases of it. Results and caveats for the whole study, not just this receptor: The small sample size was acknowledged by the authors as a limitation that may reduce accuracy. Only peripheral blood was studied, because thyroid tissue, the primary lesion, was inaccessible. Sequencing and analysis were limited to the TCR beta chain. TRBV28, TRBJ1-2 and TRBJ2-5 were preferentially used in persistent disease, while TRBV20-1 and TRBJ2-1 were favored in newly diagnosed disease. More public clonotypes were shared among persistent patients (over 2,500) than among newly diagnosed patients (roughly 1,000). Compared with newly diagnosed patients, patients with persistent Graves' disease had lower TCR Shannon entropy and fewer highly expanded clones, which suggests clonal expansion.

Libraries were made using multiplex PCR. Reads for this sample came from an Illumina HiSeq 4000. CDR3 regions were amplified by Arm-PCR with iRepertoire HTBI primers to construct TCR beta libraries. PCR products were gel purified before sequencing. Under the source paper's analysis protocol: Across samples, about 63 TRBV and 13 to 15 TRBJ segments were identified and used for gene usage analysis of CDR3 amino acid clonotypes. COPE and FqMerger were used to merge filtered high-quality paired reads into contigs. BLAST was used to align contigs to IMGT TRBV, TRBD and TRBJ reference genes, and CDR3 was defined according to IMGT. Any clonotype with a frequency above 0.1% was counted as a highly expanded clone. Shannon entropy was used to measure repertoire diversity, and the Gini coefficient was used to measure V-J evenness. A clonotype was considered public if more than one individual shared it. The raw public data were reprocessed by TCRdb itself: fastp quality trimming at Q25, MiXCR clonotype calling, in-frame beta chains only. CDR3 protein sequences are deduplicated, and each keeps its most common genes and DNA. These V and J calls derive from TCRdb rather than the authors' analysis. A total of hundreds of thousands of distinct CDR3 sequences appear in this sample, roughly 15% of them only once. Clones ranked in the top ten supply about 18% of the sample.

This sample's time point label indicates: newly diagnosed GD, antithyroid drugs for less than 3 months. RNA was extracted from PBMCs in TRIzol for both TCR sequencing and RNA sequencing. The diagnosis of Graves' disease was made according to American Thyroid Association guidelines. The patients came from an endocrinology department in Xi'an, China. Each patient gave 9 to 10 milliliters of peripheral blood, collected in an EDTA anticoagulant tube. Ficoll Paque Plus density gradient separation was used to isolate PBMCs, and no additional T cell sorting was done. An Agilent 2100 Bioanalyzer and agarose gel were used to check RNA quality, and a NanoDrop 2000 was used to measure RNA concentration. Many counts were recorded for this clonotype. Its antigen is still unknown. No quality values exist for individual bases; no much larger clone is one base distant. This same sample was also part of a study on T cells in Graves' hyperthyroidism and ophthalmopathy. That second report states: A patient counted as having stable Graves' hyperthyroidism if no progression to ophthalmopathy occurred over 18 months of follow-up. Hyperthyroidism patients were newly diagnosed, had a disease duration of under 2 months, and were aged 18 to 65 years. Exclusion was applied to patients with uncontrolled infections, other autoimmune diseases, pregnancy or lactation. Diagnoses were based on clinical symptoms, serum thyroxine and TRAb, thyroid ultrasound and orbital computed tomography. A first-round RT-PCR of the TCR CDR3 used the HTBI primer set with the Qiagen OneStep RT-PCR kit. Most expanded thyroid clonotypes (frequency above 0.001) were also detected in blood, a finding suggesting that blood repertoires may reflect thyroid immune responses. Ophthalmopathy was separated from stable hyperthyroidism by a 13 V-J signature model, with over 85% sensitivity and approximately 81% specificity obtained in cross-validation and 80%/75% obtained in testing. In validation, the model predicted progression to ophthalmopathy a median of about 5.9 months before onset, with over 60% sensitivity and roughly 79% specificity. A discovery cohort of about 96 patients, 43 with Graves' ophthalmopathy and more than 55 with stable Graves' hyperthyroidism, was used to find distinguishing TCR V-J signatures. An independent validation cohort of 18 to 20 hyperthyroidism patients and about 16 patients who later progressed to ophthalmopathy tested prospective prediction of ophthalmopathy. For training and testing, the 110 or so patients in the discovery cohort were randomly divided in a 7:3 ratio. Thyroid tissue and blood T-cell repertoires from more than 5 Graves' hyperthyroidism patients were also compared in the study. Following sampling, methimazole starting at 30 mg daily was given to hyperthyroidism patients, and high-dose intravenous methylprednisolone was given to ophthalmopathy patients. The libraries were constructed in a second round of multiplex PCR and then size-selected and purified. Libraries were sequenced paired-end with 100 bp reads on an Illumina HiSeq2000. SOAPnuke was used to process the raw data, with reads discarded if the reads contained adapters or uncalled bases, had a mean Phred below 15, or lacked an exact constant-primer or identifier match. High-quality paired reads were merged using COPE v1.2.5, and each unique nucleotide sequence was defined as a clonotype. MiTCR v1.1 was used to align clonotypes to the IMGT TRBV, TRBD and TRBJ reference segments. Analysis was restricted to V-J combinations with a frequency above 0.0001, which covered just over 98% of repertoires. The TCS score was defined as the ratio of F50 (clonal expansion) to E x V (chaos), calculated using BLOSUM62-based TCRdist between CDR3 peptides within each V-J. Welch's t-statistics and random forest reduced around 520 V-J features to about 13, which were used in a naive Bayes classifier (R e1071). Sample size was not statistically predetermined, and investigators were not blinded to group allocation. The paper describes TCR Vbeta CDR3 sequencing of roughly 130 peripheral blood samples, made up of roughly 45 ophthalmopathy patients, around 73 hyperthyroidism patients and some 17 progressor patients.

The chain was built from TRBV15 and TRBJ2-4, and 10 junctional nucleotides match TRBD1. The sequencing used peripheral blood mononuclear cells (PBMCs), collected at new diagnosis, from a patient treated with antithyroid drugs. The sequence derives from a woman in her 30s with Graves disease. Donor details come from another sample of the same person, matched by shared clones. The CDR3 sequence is CATSTRQGADIQYF. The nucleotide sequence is TGTGCCACCAGCACCCGACAGGGGGCCGACATTCAGTACTTC. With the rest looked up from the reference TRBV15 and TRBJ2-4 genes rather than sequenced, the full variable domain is DAMVIQNPRYQVTQFGKPVTLSCSQTLNHNVMYWYQQKSSQAPKLLFHYYDKDFNNEADTPDNFQSRRPNTSFCFLDIRSPGLGDTAMYLCATSTRQGADIQYFGAGTRLSVL.